These 21 T cell receptor beta chains were all obtained from the same sample, sequenced in a study of T-cell memory formation after mild COVID-19. One entry per CDR3 protein results from TCRdb running MiXCR on the 5' RACE reads. Of some 250,000 distinct CDR3 sequences listed, roughly 9.4% are singletons. Specimen: PBMCs or a T cell subset sorted from them (not recorded which). The receptors here all came from a man aged 18 to 29 who had mild COVID-19 (a few samples of this study predate the infection). Cell type and time point are not known.

The V gene is TRBV5-1, the J gene TRBJ1-6, with D possibly matching TRBD1 (5 bases). Germline-derived CDR1 and CDR2 are SGHRS and YFSETQ. V dropped 4 bases and J dropped 9 bases, with 14 bases sitting between them. This CDR3 is 14 amino acids long. The CDR3 DNA sequence: TGCGCCAGCAGCCCAGGGCAGGAGGGTTCACCCCTCCACTTT. It yields the protein CASSPGQEGSPLHF.

The chain uses TRBV4-1 and TRBJ2-7; D perhaps matches TRBD1 (6 bases). The CDR3 sequence is 15 residues long. The germline V gene encodes CDR1 MGHRA and CDR2 YSYEKL. The ends were cut back, 3 bases at V and 0 bases at J, with 12 bases in the middle. CDR3 in amino acids: CASSQGTGPSYEQYF. As DNA, the CDR3 is TGCGCCAGCAGCCAGGGTACAGGGCCCTCCTACGAGCAGTACTTC.

This clonotype has just a few counts. The chain uses TRBV7-8 and TRBJ1-6; 9 bases are shared with TRBD1. The CDR3 totals 15 residues. Germline CDR1 and CDR2: SGHVS and FQNEAQ. With V trimmed by 6 bases and J by 8 bases, 8 bases remained unmatched. CDR3 nucleotides: TGTGCCAGCAGTTTTCGGGGACAGGGTGATTCACCCCTCCACTTT. It yields the protein CASSFRGQGDSPLHF.

In its sample, this clonotype was seen many times. The chain combines TRBV4-3 with TRBJ2-1, with D perhaps matching TRBD1 (6 bases). The CDR3 runs 14 residues. Trimming cost V 3 bases and J 8 bases, with 14 bases left between them. From germline, CDR1 is LGHNA and CDR2 YSLEER. CDR3 in DNA: TGCGCCAGCAGCCAGGGAACAGGGTCCGATGAGCAGTTCTTC. This encodes CASSQGTGSDEQFF.

This clonotype was seen repeatedly, ten times or more. V gene TRBV6-5 combines with J gene TRBJ1-1, with TRBD1 matching 7 bases. In germline, CDR1 is MNHEY, CDR2 SVGAGI. J gave up 1 base and V 0 bases, and 8 bases lay outside the gene matches. The CDR3 sequence is 17 residues long. CDR3 bases: TGTGCCAGCAGTTACTCGGTGTCAGGGGGATGGAACACTGAAGCTTTCTTT. Its translation is CASSYSVSGGWNTEAFF.

The chain has TRBV7-2 and TRBJ2-2; D unresolved. V lost 7 bases, J lost 6 bases, and 15 bases lay in between. The CDR3 consists of 14 residues. Germline V lookup: CDR1 SGHTA, CDR2 FQGNSA. The CDR3, as DNA: TGTGCCAGCAACCCAACGGTTAGCTCCGGGGAGCTGTTTTTT. Amino acid sequence: CASNPTVSSGELFF. Full variable domain (remainder filled in from reference TRBV7-2 and TRBJ2-2): GAGVSQSPSNKVTEKGKDVELRCDPISGHTALYWYRQSLGQGLEFLIYFQGNSAPDKSGLPSDRFSAERTGGSVSTLTIQRTQQEDSAVYLCASNPTVSSGELFFGEGSRLTVL.

In this sample, this clonotype turned up many times. This sequence joins TRBV28 and TRBJ2-4, with 9 nucleotides matching TRBD2. The CDR3 consists of 16 residues. J was trimmed by 6 bases and V by 4 bases; bases with no gene match: 10. Germline V gene data show CDR1 as MDHEN and CDR2 as SYDVKM. The CDR3 spells CASSSSVGRGGNIQYF. DNA for the CDR3: TGTGCCAGCAGTTCATCGGTGGGGCGGGGGGGAAACATTCAGTACTTC.

This clonotype was detected a few times. The CDR3 bases are TGTGCCAGCAGCCTTTGGACGGTGATCTCTGGAAACACCATATATTTT. The encoded protein is CASSLWTVISGNTIYF. The chain joins TRBV7-9 to TRBJ1-3; D not certain. This CDR3 has 16 residues. V was trimmed by 5 bases and J by 0 bases, leaving 14 bases between them. Germline lookup yields CDR1 SEHNR and CDR2 FQNEAQ (reference sequence). Full variable domain (outside the CDR3, taken from reference TRBV7-9 and TRBJ1-3): DTGVSQNPRHKITKRGQNVTFRCDPISEHNRLYWYRQTLGQGPEFLTYFQNEAQLEKSRLLSDRFSAERPKGSFSTLEIQRTEQGDSAMYLCASSLWTVISGNTIYFGEGSWLTVV.

This clonotype has more than one count but fewer than ten. This chain connects TRBV28 to TRBJ2-1; D might be TRBD1 (6 bases). From germline, CDR1 is MDHEN and CDR2 SYDVKM. V was cut by 5 bases and J by 10 bases, with 12 bases left in between. CDR3 length: 12 residues. The CDR3 spells CASSPPGEEQFF. CDR3 nucleotide sequence: TGTGCCAGCAGTCCGCCAGGGGAGGAGCAGTTCTTC. The full variable domain, with the rest looked up from reference TRBV28 and TRBJ2-1, is DVKVTQSSRYLVKRTGEKVFLECVQDMDHENMFWYRQDPGLGLRLIYFSYDVKMKEKGDIPEGYSVSREKKERFSLILESASTNQTSMYLCASSPPGEEQFFGPGTRLTVL.

This sequence joins TRBV12-3 or TRBV12-4 and TRBJ1-6; TRBD1 is a possible D gene (6 bases). V was cut by 5 bases and J by 10 bases, with 15 bases left in between. The CDR3 runs 14 residues. CDR3 nucleotides: TGTGCCAGCAGTCGGGCACAGGGAGGCTCACCCCTCCACTTT. As protein: CASSRAQGGSPLHF.

This clonotype has a handful of counts. This sequence joins TRBV6-5 and TRBJ2-3; no definite D call. This CDR3 has 15 amino acids. The ends were cut back, 0 bases at V and 2 bases at J, with 9 bases in the middle. Germline CDR1 reads MNHEY; CDR2 reads SVGAGI. The CDR3 region has the DNA TGTGCCAGCAGTTACTCGGCAGCCTCCACAGATACGCAGTATTTT. Translating it yields CASSYSAASTDTQYF.

This clonotype was counted only a few times. This rearrangement joins TRBV18 to TRBJ2-7; 8 bases align to TRBD1. Losses at the gene ends were 5 bases for V and 5 bases for J; bases not matched to a gene: 2. Germline values: CDR1 KGHSH, CDR2 LQKENI. The CDR3 loop spans 12 amino acids. The CDR3 nucleotides read TGTGCCAGCTCAGAGGACAGGGACGAGCAGTACTTC. This gives the protein CASSEDRDEQYF.

This clonotype was counted ten times or more. The chain couples TRBV20-1 to TRBJ2-1; D may match TRBD1 or TRBD2 (5 bases each). Germline CDR1 is DFQATT and CDR2 is SNEGSKA (reference sequence). V shed 7 bases and J shed 4 bases, with 17 bases lying between them. This CDR3 is built from 14 residues. The CDR3 loop is CSVMGDRFYNEQFF. In nucleotides, the CDR3 is TGCAGTGTTATGGGGGACCGATTTTACAATGAGCAGTTCTTC.

There are many counts of this clonotype. A junction boundary mismatches the germline segment, possibly from a read error. The J gene is TRBJ1-1, the V gene TRBV5-1; 9 bases map to TRBD1. Looked up from germline, CDR1 is SGHRS and CDR2 is YFSETQ. The CDR3 sequence is 13 residues long. The CDR3 sequence: CASRGQGNTEAFF. The DNA for the CDR3 is TGTGCCAGCAGGGGACAGGGGAACACTGAAGCTTTCTTT.

The gene calls are TRBV4-1 and TRBJ2-7; no clear D. Germline CDR1 and CDR2: MGHRA and YSYEKL. The CDR3 sequence is 16 residues long. Trimming removed 1 base at V and 2 bases at J, with 15 bases between. CDR3 sequence reads: CASSQVPEYRTYEQYF. CDR3 bases: TGCGCCAGCAGCCAAGTCCCGGAGTACCGCACCTACGAGCAGTACTTC.

This clonotype has more than one count but fewer than ten. The genes are TRBV21-1 and TRBJ2-7; the D segment call TRBD1 is taken from the table without a DNA check. TRBV21-1 is listed as a pseudogene. This CDR3 has 16 amino acids. The CDR3 sequence is CASSKEGQGLDYEQYV. The CDR3 region has the DNA TGTGCCAGCAGCAAAGAAGGACAGGGGCTCGATTACGAGCAGTACGTC.

This clonotype was seen only a few times. The gene calls are TRBV4-2 and TRBJ2-1; no clear D gene. Germline V CDR1 and CDR2: LGHNA, YNFKEQ. CDR3 size: 14 residues. The V and J ends lost 0 bases and 5 bases respectively, with 8 bases between them. The CDR3 loop is CASSQEARNNEQFF. CDR3 nucleotides: TGTGCCAGCAGCCAAGAAGCACGAAACAATGAGCAGTTCTTC.

The table lists this clonotype with a few counts. The rearrangement uses TRBV5-1 and TRBJ2-5; TRBD2 matches 7 bases. Unmatched junction bases numbered 8, after V lost 4 bases and J lost 5 bases. The CDR3 spans 14 residues. CDR1 SGHRS and CDR2 YFSETQ come from the germline V gene. The CDR3 nucleotides are TGCGCCAGCAGCAACGTCCGGGGGGAGGAGACCCAGTACTTC. Translated: CASSNVRGEETQYF.

This clonotype appeared a few times. The chain uses TRBV7-2 and TRBJ1-2, with D tentatively TRBD1 (6 bases). V lost 5 bases and J lost 2, with 18 bases in between. The germline V gene encodes CDR1 SGHTA and CDR2 FQGNSA. CDR3 length equals 16 residues. The CDR3 DNA follows: TGTGCCAGCAGCCCATCGTCCGGGACACGCAACTATGGCTACACCTTC. Amino acids: CASSPSSGTRNYGYTF. Together with reference TRBV7-2 and TRBJ1-2, the CDR3 gives the full variable domain: GAGVSQSPSNKVTEKGKDVELRCDPISGHTALYWYRQSLGQGLEFLIYFQGNSAPDKSGLPSDRFSAERTGGSVSTLTIQRTQQEDSAVYLCASSPSSGTRNYGYTFGSGTRLTVV.

This clonotype was detected many times. This chain connects TRBV5-1 to TRBJ2-1; 9 bases are a match to TRBD2. The germline CDR1 and CDR2 sequences are SGHRS and YFSETQ. J was trimmed by 0 bases and V by 1 base; bases with no gene match: 8. The CDR3 covers 18 residues. CDR3 loop: CASSLPAGGFNSYNEQFF. In nucleotides, the CDR3 is TGCGCCAGCAGCTTGCCAGCGGGGGGCTTTAACTCCTACAATGAGCAGTTCTTC.

This clonotype came up a few times. The genes are TRBV20-1 and TRBJ2-7, with D possibly being TRBD2 (6 bases). The germline V and J ends were trimmed by 5 bases and 6 bases, with 14 bases remaining between them. Germline loops: CDR1 DFQATT, CDR2 SNEGSKA (reference sequence). The length of the CDR3 is 12 residues. CDR3: CSALRSGVEQYV. CDR3 in DNA: TGCAGTGCTCTCCGTTCGGGGGTCGAGCAGTACGTC.